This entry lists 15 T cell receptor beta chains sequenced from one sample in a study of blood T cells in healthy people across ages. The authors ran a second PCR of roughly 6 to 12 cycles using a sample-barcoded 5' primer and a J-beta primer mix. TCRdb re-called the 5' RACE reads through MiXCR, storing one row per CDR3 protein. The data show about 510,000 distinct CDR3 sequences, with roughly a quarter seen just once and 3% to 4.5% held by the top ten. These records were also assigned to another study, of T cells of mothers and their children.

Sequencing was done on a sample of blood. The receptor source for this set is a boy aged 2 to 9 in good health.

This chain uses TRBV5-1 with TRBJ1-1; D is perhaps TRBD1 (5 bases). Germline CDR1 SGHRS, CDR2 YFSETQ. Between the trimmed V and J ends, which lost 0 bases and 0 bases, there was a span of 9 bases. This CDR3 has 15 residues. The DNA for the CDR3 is TGCGCCAGCAGCTTGGAAGGGGAGGTGAACACTGAAGCTTTCTTT. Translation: CASSLEGEVNTEAFF.

The CDR3 loop reads CASSHRTGRYSNQPQHF. CDR3 coding DNA: TGTGCCAGCAGCCATCGGACAGGCCGATATAGCAATCAGCCCCAGCATTTT. The chain joins TRBV5-6 to TRBJ1-5; 7 bases are a match to TRBD1. Germline CDR1 reads SGHDT; CDR2 reads YYEEEE. V shed 4 bases, J shed 0 bases, and the junction held 10 bases outside the gene matches. This CDR3 contains 17 residues. The full variable domain, in which reference TRBV5-6 and TRBJ1-5 provide the parts outside the CDR3, is DAGVTQSPTHLIKTRGQQVTLRCSPKSGHDTVSWYQQALGQGPQFIFQYYEEEERQRGNFPDRFSGHQFPNYSSELNVNALLLGDSALYLCASSHRTGRYSNQPQHFGDGTRLSIL.

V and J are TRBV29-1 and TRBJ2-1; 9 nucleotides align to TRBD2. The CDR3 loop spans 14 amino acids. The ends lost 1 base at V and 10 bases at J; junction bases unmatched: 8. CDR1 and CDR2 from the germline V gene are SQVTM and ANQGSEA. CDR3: CSVEGLAGLGEQFF. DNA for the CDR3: TGCAGCGTTGAAGGGCTAGCGGGACTCGGAGAGCAGTTCTTC.

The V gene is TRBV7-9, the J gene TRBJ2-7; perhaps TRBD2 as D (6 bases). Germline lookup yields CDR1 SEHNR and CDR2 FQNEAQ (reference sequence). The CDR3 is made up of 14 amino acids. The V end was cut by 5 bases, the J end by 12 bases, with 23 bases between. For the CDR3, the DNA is TGTGCCAGCAGCCCAAACAACTGGGAGGCACTCCCGTACTTC. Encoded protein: CASSPNNWEALPYF. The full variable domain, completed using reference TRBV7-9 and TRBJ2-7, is DTGVSQNPRHKITKRGQNVTFRCDPISEHNRLYWYRQTLGQGPEFLTYFQNEAQLEKSRLLSDRFSAERPKGSFSTLEIQRTEQGDSAMYLCASSPNNWEALPYFGPGTRLTVT.

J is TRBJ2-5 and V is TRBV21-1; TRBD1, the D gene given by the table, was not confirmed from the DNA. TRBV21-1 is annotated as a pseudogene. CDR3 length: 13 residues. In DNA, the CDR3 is TGTGCCACCAGAGGGGGGTCGAGGGAGACCCAGTACTTC. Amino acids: CATRGGSRETQYF.

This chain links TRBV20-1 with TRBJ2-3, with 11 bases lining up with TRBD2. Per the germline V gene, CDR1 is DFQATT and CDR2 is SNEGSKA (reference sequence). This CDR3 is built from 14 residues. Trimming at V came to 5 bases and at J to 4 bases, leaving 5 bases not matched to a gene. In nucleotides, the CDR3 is TGCAGTGCTGCGACTAGCGGGGTTGCAGATACGCAGTATTTT. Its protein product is CSAATSGVADTQYF.

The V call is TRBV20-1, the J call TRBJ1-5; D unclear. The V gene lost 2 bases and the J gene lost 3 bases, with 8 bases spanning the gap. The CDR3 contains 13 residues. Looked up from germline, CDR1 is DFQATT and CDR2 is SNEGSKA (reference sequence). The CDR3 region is CSARRQFNQPQHF. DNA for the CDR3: TGCAGTGCTAGACGTCAGTTCAATCAGCCCCAGCATTTT.

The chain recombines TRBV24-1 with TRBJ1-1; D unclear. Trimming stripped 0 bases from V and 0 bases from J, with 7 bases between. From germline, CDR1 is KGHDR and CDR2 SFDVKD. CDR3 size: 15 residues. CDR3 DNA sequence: TGTGCCACCAGTGATTTGAGGCAGCTGAACACTGAAGCTTTCTTT. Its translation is CATSDLRQLNTEAFF.

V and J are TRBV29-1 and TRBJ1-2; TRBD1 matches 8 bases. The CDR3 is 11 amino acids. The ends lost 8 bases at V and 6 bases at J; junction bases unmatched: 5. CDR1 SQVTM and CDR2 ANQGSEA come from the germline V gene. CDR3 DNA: TGCAGCTACGACAGGGGAGATGGCTACACCTTC. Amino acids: CSYDRGDGYTF.

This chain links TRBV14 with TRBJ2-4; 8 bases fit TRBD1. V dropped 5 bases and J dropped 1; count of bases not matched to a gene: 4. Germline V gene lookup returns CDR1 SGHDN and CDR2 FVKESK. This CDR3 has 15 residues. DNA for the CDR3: TGTGCCAGCAGCGGACAGGGAAAGGCCAAAAACATTCAGTACTTC. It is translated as CASSGQGKAKNIQYF.

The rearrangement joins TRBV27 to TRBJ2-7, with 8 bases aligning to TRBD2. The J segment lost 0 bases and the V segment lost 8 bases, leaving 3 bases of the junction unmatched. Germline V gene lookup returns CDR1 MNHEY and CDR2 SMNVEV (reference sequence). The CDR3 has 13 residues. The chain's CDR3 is CASGGLASYEQYF. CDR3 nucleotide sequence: TGTGCCAGCGGAGGACTAGCCTCCTACGAGCAGTACTTC.

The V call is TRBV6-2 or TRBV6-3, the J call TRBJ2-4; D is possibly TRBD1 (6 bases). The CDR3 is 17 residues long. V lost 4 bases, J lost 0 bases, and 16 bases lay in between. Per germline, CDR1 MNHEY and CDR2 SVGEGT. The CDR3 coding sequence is TGTGCCAGCAGTTCAACCCCGGGACACATAGCCAAAAACATTCAGTACTTC. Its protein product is CASSSTPGHIAKNIQYF.

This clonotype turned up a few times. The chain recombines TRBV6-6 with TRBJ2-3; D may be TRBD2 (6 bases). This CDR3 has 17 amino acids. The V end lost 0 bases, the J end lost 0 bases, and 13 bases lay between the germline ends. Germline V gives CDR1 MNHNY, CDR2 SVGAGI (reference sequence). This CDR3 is CASSYSWGVASTDTQYF. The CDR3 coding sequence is TGTGCCAGCAGTTACTCCTGGGGGGTAGCGAGCACAGATACGCAGTATTTT.

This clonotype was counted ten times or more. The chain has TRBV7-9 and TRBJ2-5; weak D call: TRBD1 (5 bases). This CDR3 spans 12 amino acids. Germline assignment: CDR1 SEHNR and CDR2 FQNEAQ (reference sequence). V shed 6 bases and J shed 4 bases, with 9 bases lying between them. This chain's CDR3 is CASRGLGETQYF. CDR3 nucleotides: TGTGCCAGCAGGGGGCTCGGAGAGACCCAGTACTTC.

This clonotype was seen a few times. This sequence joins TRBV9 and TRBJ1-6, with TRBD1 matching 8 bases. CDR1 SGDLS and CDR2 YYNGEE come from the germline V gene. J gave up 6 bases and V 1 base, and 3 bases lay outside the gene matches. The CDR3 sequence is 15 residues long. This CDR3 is CASSVMDRANSPLHF. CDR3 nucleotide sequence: TGTGCCAGCAGCGTAATGGACAGGGCTAATTCACCCCTCCACTTT.